The TCR beta chain described here comes from a study of cytomegalovirus exposure and HLA in healthy donors (TCRdb year 2017). About the study as a whole: In an earlier analysis of around 540 of the donors, 276 Gb of sequence data and 100 million or so unique TCR beta sequences from roughly 200 million T cells were reported. To study patterns of TCR occurrence, a later analysis re-analyzed previously published TCR beta repertoires from just over 650 donors and added high-resolution HLA genotyping. About 310 gigabases of sequencing data and 70 million to 85 million unique TCR sequences were included in an early release covering several hundred HLA-typed donors. The T cell repertoires of around 730 subjects were profiled by immunosequencing and related to cytomegalovirus serostatus. To predict cytomegalovirus infection status, the study combined high-throughput TCR immunosequencing, statistical association of individual TCRs with disease status, and machine learning. The later analysis used no new phenotypic data to find candidate immune exposures, relying instead on TCR beta sequences and their occurrence across donors. An earlier analysis of 500 to 750 of the donors applied high-throughput TCR beta sequencing to assess whether each TCR beta V gene segment acted as functional or pseudogenic. A later genetic analysis used genome-wide SNP genotypes for about 65% of the 666 donors, treating that subset as a discovery cohort. The genetic ancestry cluster associated with self-reported Caucasian donors included 81% of the roughly 390 genotyped donors. A handful of DR-DQ haplotypes were handled as single units for association and clustering because linkage in the cohort was strong. Along with the approximately 650-subject first cohort, a separate validation cohort of over a hundred different subjects was used. Every repertoire in the discovery cohort had been generated on one and the same sequencing platform. The number of donors typed differed by locus, with roughly 629-640 for A, B, C, DRB1 and DQB1, around 500 for DQA1, 606 for DPA1, and some 450 for DPB1. Both class I and class II loci were covered by HLA typing, at four-digit resolution. On average, 235,054 unique TCR beta nucleotide sequences were sequenced per donor among a few hundred genotyped donors of the cohort, with roughly 18% of those sequences being non-productive. The study was designed to test whether signatures of past pathogen exposure could be identified by cataloging public T cell receptors. Donor age, sex, ethnicity and CMV serostatus were compiled together with the repertoire data.

Study-wide conclusions, independent of this receptor: A later genetic analysis associated a missense DCLRE1C variant with V-gene and J-gene trimming of TCR beta chains, and an independent cohort replicated the association. When HLA alleles, especially DR and DQ, strongly co-occurred, attributing TCR associations to individual alleles was difficult. Sequencing depth was assumed to be roughly uniform across donors in the presence/absence analyses, though that assumption may not hold. A later analysis found that HLA-associated TCR beta chains were more clonally expanded and had lower generation probabilities than equally common non-associated chains. Some IMGT-functional V segments, including TRBV6-2 and TRBV6-3, could not be distinguished by the 87-base-pair reads and were therefore excluded. A further reported finding was that TCR beta sequences accurately predicted the HLA-A and HLA-B alleles for most subjects in the first cohort. In vitro tests confirmed that a few of the cytomegalovirus-associated TCR beta chains recognize cytomegalovirus antigens. Only TCR beta chains were sequenced in this cohort, and the absence of alpha or paired-chain data limited detectable features. Most CMV-associated TCR beta chains appeared to be HLA-restricted in a later analysis, and the HLA associations seemed to be driven largely by CMV exposure. Immune exposure information for the cohort was limited to CMV serostatus. According to a later genetic analysis, donors in an Asian-associated ancestry cluster had fewer N-insertions in productive TCRs than the approximately 630-donor mean. Correlated functional status among segregating V segments might be attributable to linkage disequilibrium, but an unknown experimental factor could not be ruled out. A cluster of highly shared sequence variants was judged likely to represent a technical artifact of the sequencing pipeline. While some public TCRs were present in many individuals, most TCR sequences turned up only very rarely across donors. Several of the top co-occurrence clusters appeared to be linked to parvovirus B19, influenza, CMV and Epstein-Barr virus, according to a later analysis. In an earlier analysis of about 600 of the donors, most TCR beta V segments appeared in productive rearrangements about 87% or about 30% of the time, broadly matching IMGT annotations. The authors suggested that the approach could potentially be extended to other disease states and immunological phenotypes. In a later analysis, the rate of TCR association differed among HLA loci, with DRB1 alleles having the most associated TCRs and HLA-C alleles having the fewest. Specific HLA alleles were associated with more than 15,000 TCR beta sequences at a false discovery rate of 0.05 in a later analysis. About 15 rarely observed V segments, including chromosome 9 orphons, were excluded from the earlier analysis of several hundred of the donors because counts were too low. The classifier was reported to diagnose cytomegalovirus status with high specificity and sensitivity in both the original cohort and the validation cohort. The study gave a list of 150 to 200 TCR beta chains associated with cytomegalovirus. HLA typing was unavailable for some donors at each locus, so association tests used only the typed subset.

On this clone itself: This clone's antigen is unknown.

For CDR1 and CDR2, the germline V gene lists SGHRS and YFSETQ. Measured from the cysteine to the phenylalanine, the CDR3 is 14 residues long. Only CDR3 DNA is held: 42 bases, read in frame from base 1. Deletion took 4 bases off V and 7 bases off J, with a span of 12 bases between the germline ends. The cohort comprised more than 550 healthy bone marrow donors. At the time of sampling, all cohort members were nominally healthy, though unrecorded immune exposures were likely present. The donor tested CMV seropositive and was one of the 289 seropositive cohort members. Every donor gave a peripheral blood sample, and the peripheral blood mononuclear cells from that sample were used for TCR beta sequencing. The Qiagen DNeasy Blood Extraction Kit was used to extract genomic DNA from the blood cell samples. Library preparation employed the immunoSEQ multiplex PCR assay. For the multiplex PCR, a mixture combining 60 forward primers for TCR Vbeta segments and 13 reverse primers for TCR Jbeta segments was used. The CDR3 region of rearranged TCR beta genes was amplified from genomic DNA with a multiplex PCR assay. The Illumina HiSeq System was used to sequence the amplified TCR beta libraries as 87-base-pair reads. Per the authors' processing: A later analysis counted tens of millions of unique TCR beta chains across the 640 or so repertoires, and around 12 million of these chains were shared by at least two donors. Raw reads were error-corrected and collapsed into unique sequences by a nearest-neighbor algorithm in which closely related sequences were merged to remove PCR and sequencing errors. To assign V, D and J gene segments, CDR3 sequences were aligned to IMGT reference sequences. For a sequence to be retained, a match of at least six nucleotides was required to both a V gene segment and a J gene segment. Rearrangements were called productive when the CDR3 lacked stop codons and stayed in frame with V and J; all others were non-productive. Following IMGT convention, CDR3 was defined as the stretch from the second conserved V-encoded cysteine up to the conserved J-encoded phenylalanine. In an earlier analysis of 587 of the donors, sequences lacking an unambiguous match to a single V gene segment were excluded. An earlier analysis of some 500 of the donors classified V segments as functional when productive rearrangements were above 56.7% and as segregating when the standard deviation between donors was above 5%. A statistical classification framework was built for diagnosing cytomegalovirus status from the catalog of TCR beta chain sequences. In a later analysis, V and J genes were assigned by comparing TCR nucleotide sequences against IMGT/GENE-DB human TR gene sequences. The TCRdist pipeline was used in a later analysis to assign CDR3 sequences and most-parsimonious VDJ recombination scenarios. In a later analysis, every TCR beta chain was defined by the combination of its CDR3 amino acid sequence and its V-gene family, and reads without a unique V-gene family were dropped. As a way to deal with suspected cross-contamination and a sequencing artifact, a later analysis dropped roughly 620 nucleotide sequences that were highly shared and had low generation probability. A later analysis calculated a clonal expansion index for each public chain from normalized within-repertoire ranks of inferred template counts. In a later analysis, generation probabilities were computed with a VDJ recombination model fitted to out-of-frame rearrangements, and the resulting probabilities were checked against IGoR. In a later analysis, hypergeometric tests were used to score TCR-TCR, TCR-HLA and TCR-CMV co-occurrence, with a repertoire-size bias correction applied to TCR pairs. To estimate false discovery rates, a later analysis permuted the HLA or CMV assignments 20 times. In a later analysis, co-occurring TCRs were grouped with DBSCAN, and TCRdist sequence similarity was added when clustering was performed within HLA-allele-positive subsets. For co-occurrence clustering, repertoires with fewer than 30,000 or more than 120,000 public chains were excluded, along with five or six repertoires with anomalous nucleotide sharing. TCRdb mirrors the immuneACCESS table, restricted to in-frame sequences. Some clones are absent from its copies; in checked studies, under half trace to an unresolved V gene, and the reason for the others is unknown. V, J and clone size derive from that table, while D and trimming were established from the DNA sequence. This sample's records show about 88,000 clones. Clones ranked in the top ten supply roughly 6% of the sample.

The chain was built from TRBV5-1 and TRBJ1-6, with TRBD1 tentatively as D gene (5 bases match). The specimen was PBMCs. The source is a girl aged 5 to 17 in good health and CMV-seropositive. For the CDR3, the sequence is CASSVVGGNSPLHF. The DNA sequence is TGCGCCAGCAGCGTGGTGGGGGGGAATTCACCCCTCCACTTT.